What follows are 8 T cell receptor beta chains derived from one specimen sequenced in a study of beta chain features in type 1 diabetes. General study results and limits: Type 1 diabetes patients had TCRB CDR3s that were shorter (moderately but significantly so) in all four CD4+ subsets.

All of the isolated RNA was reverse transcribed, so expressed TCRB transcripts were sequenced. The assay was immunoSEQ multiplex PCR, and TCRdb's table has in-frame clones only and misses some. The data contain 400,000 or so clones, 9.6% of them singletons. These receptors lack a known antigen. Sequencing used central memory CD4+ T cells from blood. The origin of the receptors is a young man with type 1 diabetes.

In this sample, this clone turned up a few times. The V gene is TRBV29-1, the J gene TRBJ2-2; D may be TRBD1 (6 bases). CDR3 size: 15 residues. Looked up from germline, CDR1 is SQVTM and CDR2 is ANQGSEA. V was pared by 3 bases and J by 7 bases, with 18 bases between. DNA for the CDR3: TGCAGCGTTGATTCGACGGGCAAAGGGGGCGGGGAGCTGTTTTTT. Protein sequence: CSVDSTGKGGGELFF.

The CDR3 is CACQQGGDQPQHF. The CDR3 DNA reads TGTGCCTGCCAACAGGGGGGGGATCAGCCCCAGCATTTT. The chain carries TRBV30 and TRBJ1-5; 8 bases fit TRBD1. Germline CDR1 is GTSNPN and CDR2 is SVGIG (reference sequence). The CDR3 runs to 13 residues. The V gene end was trimmed by 6 bases and the J gene end by 5 bases; junction bases not matched to a gene: 6.

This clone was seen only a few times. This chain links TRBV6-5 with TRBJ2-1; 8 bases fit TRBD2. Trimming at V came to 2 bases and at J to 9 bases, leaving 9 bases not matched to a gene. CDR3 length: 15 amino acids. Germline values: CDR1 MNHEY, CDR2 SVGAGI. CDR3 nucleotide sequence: TGTGCCAGCAGTTACGGAGCGGGAGCCGTCAGTGAGCAGTTCTTC. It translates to CASSYGAGAVSEQFF.

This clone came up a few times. The CDR3 DNA sequence: TGTGCCAGCAAGCCCGGCGGACAGGGAGGCGTCGAGCAGTACTTC. It yields the protein CASKPGGQGGVEQYF. V is TRBV6-5 and J is TRBJ2-7; 8 nucleotides match TRBD1. The CDR3 runs to 15 residues. Germline V lookup: CDR1 MNHEY, CDR2 SVGAGI. Trimming cost V 7 bases and J 6 bases; bases outside gene matches: 14.

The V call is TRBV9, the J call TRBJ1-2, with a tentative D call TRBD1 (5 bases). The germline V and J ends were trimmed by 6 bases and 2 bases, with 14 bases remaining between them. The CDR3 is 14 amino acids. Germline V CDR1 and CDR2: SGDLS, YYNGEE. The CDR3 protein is CASTSEGMNYGYTF. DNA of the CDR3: TGTGCCAGCACGAGTGAGGGGATGAACTATGGCTACACCTTC.

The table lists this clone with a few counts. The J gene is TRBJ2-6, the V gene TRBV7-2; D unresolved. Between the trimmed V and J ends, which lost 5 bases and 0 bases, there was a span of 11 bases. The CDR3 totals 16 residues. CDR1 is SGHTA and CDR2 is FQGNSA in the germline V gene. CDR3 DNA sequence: TGTGCCAGCAGCCCCCATGCCAGCTCTGGGGCCAACGTCCTGACTTTC. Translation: CASSPHASSGANVLTF.

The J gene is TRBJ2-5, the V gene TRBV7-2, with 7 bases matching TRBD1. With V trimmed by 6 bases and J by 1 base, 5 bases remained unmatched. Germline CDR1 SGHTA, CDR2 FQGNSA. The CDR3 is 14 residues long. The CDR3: CASSRGQTQETQYF. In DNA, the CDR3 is TGTGCCAGCAGTCGGGGACAGACCCAAGAGACCCAGTACTTC.

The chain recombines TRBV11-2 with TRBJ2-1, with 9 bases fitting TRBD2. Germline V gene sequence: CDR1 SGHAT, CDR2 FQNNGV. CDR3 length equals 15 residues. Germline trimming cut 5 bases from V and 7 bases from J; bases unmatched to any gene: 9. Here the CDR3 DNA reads TGTGCCAGCAGCGCGGGACTAGCCCTGGGGAATGAGCAGTTCTTC. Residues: CASSAGLALGNEQFF. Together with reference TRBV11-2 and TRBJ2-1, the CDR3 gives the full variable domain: EAGVAQSPRYKIIEKRQSVAFWCNPISGHATLYWYQQILGQGPKLLIQFQNNGVVDDSQLPKDRFSAERLKGVDSTLKIQPAKLEDSAVYLCASSAGLALGNEQFFGPGTRLTVL.